These T cell receptor beta chains were read from a single sample in a study of monozygotic twins with cystic fibrosis. Sequencing used immunoSEQ multiplex PCR; TCRdb keeps in-frame clones, though not all of them. The table lists over 15,000 clones, approximately 97% of them singletons. The sample consisted of blood. These receptors originate from a woman under 40 with cystic fibrosis. The CDR3 runs from the conserved cysteine through the conserved F or W. A D gene is named only where the DNA matches it firmly. Rows give clone size only sometimes, using once, few, many, or a class for an expanded clone.

CSVWTGGYGYTF	TGCAGCGTTTGGACAGGGGGTTATGGCTACACCTTC	.	TRBD1	TRBV29-1	TRBJ1-2
CASSLGGQSQGETQYF	TGCGCCAGCAGCTTGGGGGGACAAAGCCAAGGAGAGACCCAGTACTTC	once	.	TRBV5-1	TRBJ2-5
CASSQSARSTGELFF	TGCGCCAGCAGCCAATCAGCACGGTCCACCGGGGAGCTGTTTTTT	.	.	TRBV4-3	TRBJ2-2
CASSEAGTGELFF	TGTGCCAGCAGTGAAGCGGGGACCGGGGAGCTGTTTTTT	.	TRBD2	TRBV6-4	TRBJ2-2
CASSPFSTGLGETQYF	TGTGCCAGCTCACCATTCTCTACAGGGTTGGGAGAGACCCAGTACTTC	.	.	TRBV18	TRBJ2-5
CASSFGTGGYEQYF	TGCGCCAGCAGCTTCGGGACAGGGGGGTACGAGCAGTACTTC	.	TRBD1	TRBV5-1	TRBJ2-7
CASSVADIPLNTEAFF	TGTGCCAGCAGCGTAGCTGACATCCCATTGAACACTGAAGCTTTCTTT	medium-sized	.	TRBV9	TRBJ1-1
CASSQILQGLNTEAFF	TGCGCCAGCAGCCAAATTCTACAGGGGCTGAACACTGAAGCTTTCTTT	.	TRBD1	TRBV4-1	TRBJ1-1
CASRTRDRGGTDTQYF	TGCGCCAGCAGGACCCGGGACAGGGGTGGCACAGATACGCAGTATTTT	.	TRBD1	TRBV10-2	TRBJ2-3
CASSLGNTANTEAFF	TGTGCCAGCAGCTTAGGGAATACCGCCAACACTGAAGCTTTCTTT	.	.	TRBV7-9	TRBJ1-1
CASSQDLAGGTDTQYF	TGCGCCAGCAGCCAAGATCTAGCGGGGGGCACAGATACGCAGTATTTT	.	TRBD2	TRBV4-1	TRBJ2-3
CASSESSGSGTEAFF	TGCGCCAGCAGTGAGTCTTCAGGCTCTGGGACTGAAGCTTTCTTT	.	.	TRBV10-1	TRBJ1-1
CASSPDTNYGYTF	TGCGCCAGCAGCCCCGATACTAACTATGGCTACACCTTC	.	.	TRBV5-1	TRBJ1-2
CASSLRENTEAFF	TGTGCCAGCAGCCTAAGGGAGAACACTGAAGCTTTCTTT	.	.	TRBV7-8	TRBJ1-1
CASSQVQTKSYNEQFF	TGCGCCAGCAGCCAAGTTCAGACTAAGAGCTACAATGAGCAGTTCTTC	.	.	TRBV4-1	TRBJ2-1
CASSPGWGEAFF	TGCGCCAGCAGCCCCGGGTGGGGGGAAGCTTTCTTT	.	.	TRBV5-1	TRBJ1-1
CATSRENREKLFF	TGTGCCACCAGCAGAGAGAACAGGGAAAAACTGTTTTTT	.	.	TRBV15	TRBJ1-4
CASSIDLRLAGADEQYF	TGTGCCAGTAGTATAGACCTAAGACTAGCCGGGGCCGACGAGCAGTACTTC	.	TRBD2	TRBV19	TRBJ2-7
CASSSQAAAEAFF	TGTGCCAGCAGCTCACAAGCCGCGGCTGAAGCTTTCTTT	.	.	TRBV16	TRBJ1-1
CASTTDGLAGRLRGYEQYF	TGCGCCAGCACCACTGACGGACTAGCGGGGCGACTAAGGGGCTACGAGCAGTACTTC	.	TRBD2	TRBV5-1	TRBJ2-7
CASSSASGSYEQYF	TGTGCCAGCAGCTCTGCCTCCGGAAGCTACGAGCAGTACTTC	.	.	TRBV7-6	TRBJ2-7
CPFPRGNTGELFF	TGTCCTTTTCCCAGGGGGAACACCGGGGAGCTGTTTTTT	.	.	TRBV10-3	TRBJ2-2
CASSLGRQGYSMNTEAFF	TGTGCCAGCAGCTTGGGGCGGCAGGGATATTCGATGAACACTGAAGCTTTCTTT	.	.	TRBV5-6	TRBJ1-1
CASSQGVGQLDTEAFF	TGCGCCAGCAGCCAAGGGGTCGGACAGCTTGACACTGAAGCTTTCTTT	.	.	TRBV4-1	TRBJ1-1
CASPDGTRGTQYF	TGTGCCAGCCCAGACGGGACGAGGGGGACCCAGTACTTC	.	.	TRBV6-1	TRBJ2-5
CASSATGTDTQYF	TGTGCCAGCAGTGCGACAGGCACAGATACGCAGTATTTT	.	.	TRBV6-1	TRBJ2-3
CASSQGVVRQPQHF	TGCGCCAGCAGCCAAGGGGTAGTGCGTCAGCCCCAGCATTTT	once	.	TRBV4-1	TRBJ1-5
CASSLAQQGYNSPLHF	TGTGCCAGCAGCTTGGCCCAACAGGGGTATAATTCACCCCTCCACTTT	.	TRBD1	TRBV5-6	TRBJ1-6
CASSLRSSDADTQYF	TGTGCCAGCAGCTTACGCTCTAGCGATGCAGATACGCAGTATTTT	once	.	TRBV11-3	TRBJ2-3
CASSAYGGATDEQFF	TGTGCCAGCAGCGCGTACGGGGGGGCCACAGATGAGCAGTTCTTC	.	TRBD2	TRBV9	TRBJ2-1
CASSIAPYEQYF	TGTGCCAGTAGTATTGCCCCTTACGAGCAGTACTTC	.	.	TRBV19	TRBJ2-7
CASSLGAGNTEAFF	TGCGCCAGCAGCTTGGGAGCCGGGAACACTGAAGCTTTCTTT	once	.	TRBV5-1	TRBJ1-1
CASSLSTGVPGELFF	TGTGCCAGCAGTTTATCGACAGGGGTCCCCGGGGAGCTGTTTTTT	.	TRBD1	TRBV28	TRBJ2-2
CASSPGTVSYEQYF	TGCGCCAGCAGCCCCGGGACAGTGTCCTACGAGCAGTACTTC	.	TRBD1	TRBV4-1	TRBJ2-7
CAWSVATGNYGYTF	TGTGCCTGGAGTGTAGCGACAGGGAACTATGGCTACACCTTC	.	TRBD1	TRBV30	TRBJ1-2